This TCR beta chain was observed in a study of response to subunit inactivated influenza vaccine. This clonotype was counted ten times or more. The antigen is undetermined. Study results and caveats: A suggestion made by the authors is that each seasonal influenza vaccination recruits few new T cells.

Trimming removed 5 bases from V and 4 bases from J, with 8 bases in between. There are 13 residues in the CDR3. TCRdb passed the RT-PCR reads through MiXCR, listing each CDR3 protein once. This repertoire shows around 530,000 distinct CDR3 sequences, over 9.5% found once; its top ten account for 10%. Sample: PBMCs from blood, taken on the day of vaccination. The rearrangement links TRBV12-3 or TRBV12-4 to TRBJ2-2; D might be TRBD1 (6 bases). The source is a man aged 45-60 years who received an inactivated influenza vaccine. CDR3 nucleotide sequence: TGTGCCAGCAGTGGGGGCCCCACCGGGGAGCTGTTTTTT. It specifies CASSGGPTGELFF.